The next 27 T cell receptor beta chains were all read from a single sample in a study of monozygotic twins with inflammatory bowel disease. TCRdb re-called the 5' RACE reads; one entry per CDR3 protein, DNA not given. Its table lists some 330,000 distinct CDR3 sequences. Sequenced sample: blood. The source of these receptors is a human donor with ulcerative colitis or Crohn's disease, or a healthy co-twin of an affected twin (not recorded which).

CDR3 loop: CASSPHPGSNQPQHF. The chain is built from TRBV7-8 and TRBJ1-5; TCRdb reports TRBD1, a call that lacks DNA to check it against. The CDR3 is 15 residues long. From germline, CDR1 is SGHVS and CDR2 FQNEAQ.

The chain recombines TRBV18 with TRBJ1-5; checking the TCRdb D call of TRBD1 is not possible without DNA. Germline assignment: CDR1 KGHSH and CDR2 LQKENI. CDR3 length equals 15 residues. The CDR3 sequence: CASSPQGAQGQPQHF.

The V call is TRBV11-2, the J call TRBJ1-1. CDR3 size: 13 residues. Germline V gives CDR1 SGHAT, CDR2 FQNNGV. CDR3: CASSIGRDTEAFF.

The V and J genes are TRBV5-1 and TRBJ2-7; TCRdb returns TRBD1, unconfirmable since there is no DNA. Germline values: CDR1 SGHRS, CDR2 YFSETQ. This CDR3 has 12 residues. The CDR3 sequence is CASSTSGLVEDF. The whole variable domain, filled in from reference TRBV5-1 and TRBJ2-7, reads KAGVTQTPRYLIKTRGQQVTLSCSPISGHRSVSWYQQTPGQGLQFLFEYFSETQRNKGNFPGRFSGRQFSNSRSEMNVSTLELGDSALYLCASSTSGLVEDFGPGTRLTVT.

The gene calls are TRBV5-1 and TRBJ1-2; as DNA is missing, the TRBD1 call by TCRdb cannot be tested. This CDR3 is 13 amino acids long. From germline, CDR1 is SGHRS and CDR2 YFSETQ. Here the CDR3 reads CASSSPPNYGYTF.

The J gene is TRBJ2-5, the V gene TRBV6-2 or TRBV6-3; TCRdb returns TRBD2, unconfirmable since there is no DNA. Germline values: CDR1 MNHEY, CDR2 SVGEGT. The CDR3 extends over 15 amino acids. The chain's CDR3 is CASSLAGGVQETQYF.

The chain joins TRBV7-9 to TRBJ2-7. The germline V gene encodes CDR1 SEHNR and CDR2 FQNEAQ (reference sequence). The CDR3 contains 13 residues. This CDR3 reads CASSLPKPYEQYF.

V usage is TRBV7-3 and J usage is TRBJ2-7; TCRdb gives TRBD1 as the D gene, but with no DNA this cannot be confirmed. The length of the CDR3 is 13 residues. Germline loops: CDR1 SGHTA, CDR2 FQGTGA. The chain's CDR3 is CASSFPGSSEQYF.

This sequence joins TRBV12-5 and TRBJ2-1; the TCRdb D gene call, TRBD2, has no DNA to confirm it. The germline CDR1 and CDR2 sequences are LGHNT and FRNRAP. The CDR3 contains 11 residues. CDR3 residues: CASGHTSGAVF.

The chain carries TRBV24-1 and TRBJ1-2. CDR1 and CDR2 (germline): KGHDR, SFDVKD. This CDR3 has 12 amino acids. CDR3 sequence: CATSDFDGGYTF.

V is TRBV29-1 and J is TRBJ2-5; TCRdb's D call of TRBD1 is untestable without DNA. Looked up from germline, CDR1 is SQVTM and CDR2 is ANQGSEA. This CDR3 has 14 amino acids. The CDR3 spells CSFRTGPLYGTQYF.

The V call is TRBV4-2, the J call TRBJ2-7; the TRBD2 assignment by TCRdb is unverifiable without DNA. In germline, CDR1 is LGHNA, CDR2 YNFKEQ. There are 15 residues in the CDR3. CDR3: CASSQVAGVEYEQYF.

V gene TRBV20-1 combines with J gene TRBJ2-7; TCRdb selects TRBD1, and the lack of DNA leaves this call unchecked. Germline values: CDR1 DFQATT, CDR2 SNEGSKA (reference sequence). The CDR3 extends over 12 amino acids. CDR3 region: CSAKDSTDEQYF.

The V and J genes are TRBV27 and TRBJ1-2; checking the TCRdb D call of TRBD1 is not possible without DNA. The CDR3 is made up of 14 amino acids. From germline, CDR1 is MNHEY and CDR2 SMNVEV (reference sequence). CDR3 sequence reads: CASSESGFNYGYTF.

V and J are TRBV27 and TRBJ1-6. Per germline, CDR1 MNHEY and CDR2 SMNVEV (reference sequence). This CDR3 comprises 18 residues. The CDR3 region is CASSLYLGVSDGNSPLHF.

This rearrangement joins TRBV9 to TRBJ2-6. The CDR3 runs 15 residues. The germline V gene has CDR1 SGDLS and CDR2 YYNGEE. The CDR3 protein is CASSVEIFGANVLTF.

The rearrangement joins TRBV9 to TRBJ1-6; the D call from TCRdb, TRBD1, cannot be confirmed without DNA. CDR3 size: 16 residues. Germline V gives CDR1 SGDLS, CDR2 YYNGEE. The CDR3: CASSVAPGQGESPLHF.

This chain uses TRBV7-9 with TRBJ1-2; the TRBD1 assignment by TCRdb is unverifiable without DNA. This CDR3 comprises 14 residues. CDR1 and CDR2 (germline): SEHNR, FQNEAQ (reference sequence). This CDR3 is CASNHRSGDNGYTF.

The chain has TRBV27 and TRBJ1-1; the D call from TCRdb, TRBD1, cannot be confirmed without DNA. The germline CDR1 and CDR2 sequences are MNHEY and SMNVEV (reference sequence). This CDR3 comprises 13 residues. CDR3 residues: CASSLNGATEAFF.

The V gene is TRBV4-2, the J gene TRBJ2-5. CDR3 size: 12 residues. The germline gives CDR1 LGHNA, CDR2 YNFKEQ. CDR3 amino acids: CASSQDPGTQYF.

The genes are TRBV6-5 and TRBJ2-7; the D call from TCRdb, TRBD1, cannot be confirmed without DNA. Germline assignment: CDR1 MNHEY and CDR2 SVGAGI. CDR3 length equals 13 residues. The CDR3 sequence: CAARGQFFYEQYF.

V is TRBV20-1 and J is TRBJ2-2. Germline V gene sequence: CDR1 DFQATT, CDR2 SNEGSKA (reference sequence). The CDR3 contains 11 residues. The CDR3: CSASVGGELFF.

The rearrangement links TRBV24-1 to TRBJ1-5; TCRdb picks TRBD1, but there is no DNA to check that call. This CDR3 is 13 amino acids long. Per the germline V gene, CDR1 is KGHDR and CDR2 is SFDVKD. The CDR3 sequence is CATSDPRDQPQHF.

J is TRBJ2-3 and V is TRBV7-9; no DNA is available, so the TRBD1 call from TCRdb remains unchecked. The length of the CDR3 is 15 residues. In germline, CDR1 is SEHNR, CDR2 FQNEAQ (reference sequence). The CDR3 reads CASSFERGSTDTQYF.

V usage is TRBV12-3 or TRBV12-4 and J usage is TRBJ1-2. The CDR3 covers 14 residues. CDR3 residues: CASSFGPDSYGYTF.

This chain links TRBV5-4 with TRBJ1-5; TCRdb's D call of TRBD1 is untestable without DNA. Germline CDR1 reads SGHNT; CDR2 reads YYREEE (reference sequence). The CDR3 covers 13 residues. CDR3 protein: CASSNRGREPQHF.

This rearrangement joins TRBV7-9 to TRBJ2-7. The CDR3 covers 13 residues. Per the germline V gene, CDR1 is SEHNR and CDR2 is FQNEAQ (reference sequence). The chain's CDR3 is CASSLAKSYEQYF. Combining the CDR3 with reference TRBV7-9 and TRBJ2-7 gives the whole variable domain DTGVSQNPRHKITKRGQNVTFRCDPISEHNRLYWYRQTLGQGPEFLTYFQNEAQLEKSRLLSDRFSAERPKGSFSTLEIQRTEQGDSAMYLCASSLAKSYEQYFGPGTRLTVT.